This T cell receptor beta chain was recorded in a study of cytomegalovirus exposure and HLA in healthy donors. Germline V gene data show CDR1 as MNHNS and CDR2 as SASEGT. CDR3 length equals 11 residues. Trimming removed 6 bases from V and 12 bases from J, with 12 bases in between. The table lists this clone with a few counts. Amplification used 60 Vbeta primers and 13 Jbeta primers. Libraries were prepared by immunoSEQ multiplex PCR; TCRdb keeps only in-frame clonotypes and omits some of them. This table has some 90,000 clones, roughly four fifths appearing once. The sample consisted of PBMCs. V usage is TRBV6-1 and J usage is TRBJ2-1, with a tentative D call TRBD1 (5 bases). This clonotype was obtained from a man aged 50 to 60 in good health and CMV-seronegative. The CDR3 protein is CASSQGSSQFF. The CDR3 coding sequence is TGTGCCAGCAGCCAGGGAAGTTCGCAGTTCTTC.